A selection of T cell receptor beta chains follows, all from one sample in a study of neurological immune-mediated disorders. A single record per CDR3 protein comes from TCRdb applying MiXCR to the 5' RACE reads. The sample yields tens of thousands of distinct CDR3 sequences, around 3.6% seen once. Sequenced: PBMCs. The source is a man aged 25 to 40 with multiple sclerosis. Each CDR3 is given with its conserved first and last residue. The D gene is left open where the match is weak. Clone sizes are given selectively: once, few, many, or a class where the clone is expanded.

DNA: TGTGCCAGCAGTTTCTTATCAGCATATAATGAAAAACTGTTTTTT; CDR3: CASSFLSAYNEKLFF; size: many; J: TRBJ1-4; V: TRBV12-3/TRBV12-4; D: -
DNA: TGTGCCAGCTCACCCATGGAGGGCGAAACCTACGAGCAGTACTTC; CDR3: CASSPMEGETYEQYF; size: many; J: TRBJ2-7; V: TRBV18; D: -
DNA: TGCAGTGCTGAAACCCCGGGACGCGGGACCAAAAACATTCAGTACTTC; CDR3: CSAETPGRGTKNIQYF; size: few; J: TRBJ2-4; V: TRBV20-1; D: -
DNA: TGCAGTGCTAGATCAGGAGCAACCACTGAAGCTTTCTTT; CDR3: CSARSGATTEAFF; size: many; J: TRBJ1-1; V: TRBV20-1; D: -
DNA: TGCAGCGCCAGGAGACTAGCGGGCACAGATACGCAGTATTTT; CDR3: CSARRLAGTDTQYF; size: many; J: TRBJ2-3; V: TRBV20-1; D: TRBD2
DNA: TGTGCCAGAAAAACGGAGGACACTGAAGCTTTCTTT; CDR3: CARKTEDTEAFF; size: many; J: TRBJ1-1; V: TRBV2; D: -
DNA: TGTGCCAGCAGCCCGACAGGGGTCTACGAGCAGTACTTC; CDR3: CASSPTGVYEQYF; size: many; J: TRBJ2-7; V: TRBV14; D: TRBD1
DNA: TGTGCCACCAGTGATTTGCCAGGCATAACAGATACGCAGTATTTT; CDR3: CATSDLPGITDTQYF; size: many; J: TRBJ2-3; V: TRBV24-1; D: -
DNA: TGTGCCAGCAGCTTATACGGACCGTCTAGCGGGAGGGACAATGAGCAGTTCTTC; CDR3: CASSLYGPSSGRDNEQFF; size: many; J: TRBJ2-1; V: TRBV7-3; D: TRBD2
DNA: TGTGCCAGCAGCTTTGGGGGCGGCTCTGGCGGGAACACTGAAGCTTTCTTT; CDR3: CASSFGGGSGGNTEAFF; size: many; J: TRBJ1-1; V: TRBV7-3; D: -
DNA: TGCGCCAGCAGCTTTACGGACAGCCGGACCAGAAACATTCAGTACTTC; CDR3: CASSFTDSRTRNIQYF; size: many; J: TRBJ2-4; V: TRBV5-1; D: -
DNA: TGCAGCGTTGCCGTTTTGACCGGGGAGCTGTTTTTT; CDR3: CSVAVLTGELFF; size: many; J: TRBJ2-2; V: TRBV29-1; D: -
DNA: TGCAGTGCTAGAGTTGCTGGGCGGCCTGAAGCTTTCTTT; CDR3: CSARVAGRPEAFF; size: many; J: TRBJ1-1; V: TRBV20-1; D: -
DNA: TGTGCCAGCAGAGCTGGGCCAGGCCCTCGACCCCTCAACTTT; CDR3: CASRAGPGPRPLNF; size: -; J: TRBJ1-6; V: TRBV7-2; D: -
DNA: TGCGCCAGCAGCTTGGCGCGGGACAGGGGAGCTTTCTTT; CDR3: CASSLARDRGAFF; size: -; J: TRBJ1-1; V: TRBV5-1; D: TRBD1
DNA: TGTGCCAGCAGTTACTCACTCAGGGACGGCTACACCTTC; CDR3: CASSYSLRDGYTF; size: many; J: TRBJ1-2; V: TRBV6-5; D: -
DNA: TGTGCCAGCAGCTTGGGGATGGATGAGGATCAGCCCCAGCATTTT; CDR3: CASSLGMDEDQPQHF; size: many; J: TRBJ1-5; V: TRBV7-9; D: -
DNA: TGTGCCAGCAGCGCGGCGACAGGGTTCTCTGGAAACACCATATATTTT; CDR3: CASSAATGFSGNTIYF; size: many; J: TRBJ1-3; V: TRBV7-6; D: TRBD1
DNA: TGCAGTGCTAGAGATCAAACAGTCCGGAACTATGGCTACACCTTC; CDR3: CSARDQTVRNYGYTF; size: many; J: TRBJ1-2; V: TRBV20-1; D: -
DNA: TGCAGCGTTGGCCCGGGACTAGCAAAAGGGGAGCTGTTTTTT; CDR3: CSVGPGLAKGELFF; size: many; J: TRBJ2-2; V: TRBV29-1; D: TRBD2
DNA: TGTGCCAGCAGCCAGGACAGGGCTGGGAATACTGACACTGAAGCTTTCTTT; CDR3: CASSQDRAGNTDTEAFF; size: many; J: TRBJ1-1; V: TRBV16; D: TRBD1
DNA: TGCAGTGCTAGAGATGGGGGAGAGAGCAATCAGCCCCAGCATTTT; CDR3: CSARDGGESNQPQHF; size: many; J: TRBJ1-5; V: TRBV20-1; D: -
DNA: TGTGCCAGCAGTTTATCGAGACAGAACACTGAAGCTTTCTTT; CDR3: CASSLSRQNTEAFF; size: many; J: TRBJ1-1; V: TRBV27; D: -
DNA: TGTGCCAGCAGGGACCGCCATGGCTACACCTTC; CDR3: CASRDRHGYTF; size: many; J: TRBJ1-2; V: TRBV2; D: -
DNA: TGTGCCAGCAGCCCGGGACCCCGCACAGATACGCAGTATTTT; CDR3: CASSPGPRTDTQYF; size: many; J: TRBJ2-3; V: TRBV7-6; D: -
DNA: TGTGCCAGCAGCTTAGCGGGGGGGAGGACCTACAATGAGCAGTTCTTC; CDR3: CASSLAGGRTYNEQFF; size: many; J: TRBJ2-1; V: TRBV7-2; D: TRBD2
DNA: TGTGCCAGCAGGGAAGGTGTGACTTCATACGAGCAGTACTTC; CDR3: CASREGVTSYEQYF; size: -; J: TRBJ2-7; V: TRBV2; D: -
DNA: TGTGCCACCAGCGCGGGATCTGGAAACACCATATATTTT; CDR3: CATSAGSGNTIYF; size: many; J: TRBJ1-3; V: TRBV15; D: -
DNA: TGTGCCAGCAGCTTTAGAGTGGGACTAGCGGGAGTTGAAGCCTACAATGAGCAGTTCTTC; CDR3: CASSFRVGLAGVEAYNEQFF; size: many; J: TRBJ2-1; V: TRBV7-9; D: TRBD2
DNA: TGCGCCAGCAGCTTGGGGGTTGCGCCCTACAATGAGCAGTTCTTC; CDR3: CASSLGVAPYNEQFF; size: many; J: TRBJ2-1; V: TRBV5-1; D: -
DNA: TGTGCCAGCAGCAAAGCCGGCAATCAGCCCCAGCATTTT; CDR3: CASSKAGNQPQHF; size: many; J: TRBJ1-5; V: TRBV13; D: -
DNA: TGCAGTGCTAGGCTGGGACAGGGGTTCTACGAGCAGTACTTC; CDR3: CSARLGQGFYEQYF; size: many; J: TRBJ2-7; V: TRBV20-1; D: TRBD1
DNA: TGTGCCAGCAGTTCTCCCACTCGGCAGTACTTC; CDR3: CASSSPTRQYF; size: many; J: TRBJ2-7; V: TRBV28; D: -
DNA: TGTGCCAGCAGAATCTCCGGAGGCAATCAGCCCCAGCATTTT; CDR3: CASRISGGNQPQHF; size: many; J: TRBJ1-5; V: TRBV7-2; D: -
DNA: TGTGCCAGCTCACTGGGGCCTCCGACTGACCCAGCTTTCTTT; CDR3: CASSLGPPTDPAFF; size: many; J: TRBJ1-1; V: TRBV18; D: -